This T cell receptor beta chain appears in the sequencing data of a study of blood T cells in healthy people across ages (dated by TCRdb to the mid-2010s). Regarding the complete study: Template switching captured roughly one uniquely barcoded TCR beta cDNA molecule per two T cells in model experiments. To track age-related changes in TCR beta repertoire diversity, the study relied on deep sequencing normalized with unique cDNA molecular identifiers. Donors were grouped into four age groups: young (average 16 years), middle-aged (about 40), aged (around 60) and long-lived (around 80). The study analyzed two additional independent replicas of 1 million unique cDNA reads from the same blood draw for two donors, one aged 18 to 30 and one aged 80 or older.

Overall results and qualifications from the work: Compared with the aged group, the long-lived group had more naive CD4+ T cells, fewer expanded clones and increased TCR diversity, a pattern suggesting age selection. A strong correlation was found between observed TCR beta diversity and the percentage of naive T cells measured by flow cytometry. The CMV infection status of donors was not known, potentially confounding age-related changes in expanded clonotypes. Because profiling used bulk unsorted PBMCs, naive and antigen-experienced compartments could not be compared conclusively. Observed TCR beta diversity per million T cells fell roughly linearly with age, and a significant reduction was already apparent by age about 36. Estimates of total diversity based on one million sequenced T cells were considered lower bounds and underestimates.

The method behind the library was 5' RACE. TCRdb records Illumina HiSeq 2500 as the sequencer. A second roughly 7 to 12 cycle PCR used a sample-barcoded 5' primer and a J-beta primer mix. A unique molecular identifier was introduced onto each TCR beta cDNA molecule by a template-switch 5' adaptor carrying 12 random nucleotides. Each sample yielded at least 2.5 million CDR3-containing paired-end reads. First-strand cDNA was synthesized from all RNA with the Mint cDNA synthesis kit, primed by a TRBC-specific oligonucleotide. Following uracil-DNA glycosylase treatment, a first 18-cycle PCR with universal primers M1SS and BC2_uni_R was performed on all cDNA. The authors' pipeline ran thus. For normalization, 1 million high-quality reads, each with a distinct molecular identifier, were randomly selected from each sample. Reads sharing molecular identifiers were discarded rather than binned into consensus sequences. CDR3 identification, clonotype clustering and error correction used MiTCR with a Q25 quality threshold and the strictest error-elimination algorithm. Lower-bound total TCR beta diversity was estimated with a nonparametric unseen species model using Euler transformation. TCRdb redid the processing of the public reads, applying fastp at Q25 and MiXCR, and retained in-frame beta chains. Rows merge per CDR3 protein into single entries with the most common DNA and genes. TCRdb, rather than the study authors, made the V and J calls. Within this sample are hundreds of thousands of distinct CDR3 sequences, with just under 25% of them counted one time only. The top ten clonotypes cover more than 8.5% of the sample.

The donors were 40 or so Caucasian individuals from Russia, aged roughly 6 to 90 years, who were systemically healthy. About 9.1 milliliters of peripheral blood were collected from each donor into EDTA-treated Vacutainer tubes. Ficoll-Paque density-gradient centrifugation was used to isolate PBMCs, with at least 6.5 million per sample. Total RNA was extracted from PBMCs with Trizol reagent, with at least 6 micrograms obtained per sample. Naive CD45RAhigh/CD27high T cell percentages were measured by flow cytometry on a PBMC aliquot from every donor. This clonotype occurred a few times. Its antigen remains undetermined. No base qualities exist here, and no much larger clone lies one base off it. From cysteine to phenylalanine, the CDR3 is 17 amino acids long. The CDR3 DNA has 51 bases and is translated from base 1. CDR1 and CDR2, looked up from the germline V gene (reference sequence), are DFQATT and SNEGSKA. The junction shows trimming of 1 base on V and 0 bases on J, and the gene matches do not reach 6 bases of it.

In addition, the sample was reused for a study of T cells of mothers and their children. The second study also describes: Donors were nine systemically healthy Caucasian individuals: three mothers and their six children. cDNA synthesis used all of the extracted RNA, with approximately 1.4 ug of RNA in each 15 ul reaction. In the second PCR, the M1S primer introduced both the sample barcodes and 2-4 random nucleotides. Over 8 million TCR beta CDR3 reads were obtained for each mother, and 2.5 million to 3 million reads were obtained for each child. TCR recombination output is similarly shaped by thymic selection in related and unrelated pairs, with a minor effect exerted by inherited differences. Normalized repertoire overlap was always found to be slightly, but never significantly, higher in related mother-child pairs than in unrelated mother-child pairs. No persistent microchimeric T cell clones were found, with a detection sensitivity of 85 to 100 clones per million clonotypes. To look for features that set related mother-child pairs apart from unrelated individuals, the researchers ran deep NGS to compare the TCR beta repertoires of mothers and children. The mean age was roughly 44 +/- 4 years for the mothers and around 11 +/- 4 years for the children. After adapter ligation with NEBNext reagents, the libraries were sequenced on Illumina HiSeq 2000 with 100+100 nt paired-end reads. Mother and child libraries were prepared a month apart and sequenced in separate runs to prevent cross-contamination. For each donor, between 500,000 and 2,000,000 distinct TCR beta clonotypes were identified. Naive TCR beta clonotypes were estimated from low-frequency clonotypes matched to each donor's FACS-determined naive share, without sorting.

The TCR sequence derives from a boy aged 5-17 years in good health. Specimen: blood. This chain is built from TRBV20-1 and TRBJ2-1; a stretch of 10 junction bases matches TRBD2. The DNA sequence reads TGCAGTGCTAGAGCTGCTAGCGGGGGAAGCTCCTACAATGAGCAGTTCTTC. This gives the protein CSARAASGGSSYNEQFF.